The 10 T cell receptor beta chains listed next were all sequenced from one sample in a study of shared clonotypes between healthy human individuals. The data were produced by immunoSEQ multiplex PCR, yet TCRdb's version contains in-frame clones alone and is incomplete. The table shows about 2.5 million clones, with approximately 90% occurring only once. Sequencing was done on a sample of naive CD4+ T cells from PBMCs. Subset meaning: CD45RA+ positively selected. These receptors were collected from a young man in good health. Some clones in this sample may be carry-over from other donors' samples.

This sequence joins TRBV7-2 and TRBJ2-7; 8 bases match TRBD1. The trim removed 1 base at V and 2 bases at J, leaving 4 bases unmatched. The CDR3 loop spans 15 amino acids. Germline V gene sequence: CDR1 SGHTA, CDR2 FQGNSA. CDR3 protein: CASSLVPGGPYEQYF. In DNA form, the CDR3 reads TGTGCCAGCAGCTTAGTCCCAGGGGGCCCCTACGAGCAGTACTTC.

With respect to this clone: At the DNA level, this CDR3 is encoded by other sequences in the same sample as well. This chain joins TRBV5-1 and TRBJ2-7; D remains ambiguous. V gave up 4 bases and J gave up 0 bases, with 5 bases separating them. There are 12 residues in the CDR3. Per germline, CDR1 SGHRS and CDR2 YFSETQ. CDR3 DNA: TGCGCCAGCAGCCCCAGCTCCTACGAGCAGTACTTC. It translates to CASSPSSYEQYF.

This sequence joins TRBV5-1 and TRBJ2-5; no clear D. The CDR3 extends over 13 amino acids. Trimming took 2 bases from V and 5 from J, leaving 10 bases between them. Germline CDR1 and CDR2: SGHRS and YFSETQ. The CDR3: CASSLGFWETQYF. CDR3 DNA: TGCGCCAGCAGCTTAGGGTTTTGGGAGACCCAGTACTTC.

The V gene is TRBV9, the J gene TRBJ2-7; D is perhaps TRBD1 (6 bases). Germline V gene sequence: CDR1 SGDLS, CDR2 YYNGEE. V was shortened by 0 bases and J by 2 bases, with 12 bases between the two germline ends. The CDR3 is 15 residues long. The CDR3 is CASSVAPGVAYEQYF. The CDR3 nucleotides read TGTGCCAGCAGCGTAGCCCCAGGGGTGGCCTACGAGCAGTACTTC.

In its sample, this clone was seen once. This chain uses TRBV19 with TRBJ1-5, with a weak D call TRBD1 (5 bases). This CDR3 has 14 residues. The V gene lost 6 bases and the J gene lost 4 bases, with 13 bases spanning the gap. Germline V gene lookup returns CDR1 LNHDA and CDR2 SQIVND (reference sequence). CDR3 coding DNA: TGTGCCAGTAGCTGGGGGGGACGGAATCAGCCCCAGCATTTT. Amino acids: CASSWGGRNQPQHF.

J is TRBJ2-1 and V is TRBV7-3; D uncertain. Germline CDR1 SGHTA, CDR2 FQGTGA. V lost 5 bases and J 7 bases, leaving 9 bases between the germline ends. This CDR3 comprises 12 residues. The CDR3 DNA sequence: TGTGCCAGCAGCCTCCAGGCGAATGAGCAGTTCTTC. Its translation: CASSLQANEQFF.

The chain employs TRBV29-1 and TRBJ2-5; either TRBD1 or TRBD2 may fit D (7 bases each). The CDR3 spans 13 residues. The germline V gene has CDR1 SQVTM and CDR2 ANQGSEA. The CDR3 DNA sequence: TGCAGTGCAGCCCACAGGGGAGGGGAGACCCAGTACTTC. It encodes CSAAHRGGETQYF.

The chain recombines TRBV2 with TRBJ1-6; D uncertain. Trimming pared 2 bases from V and 4 bases from J, leaving 12 bases between. The germline V gene encodes CDR1 SNHLY and CDR2 FYNNEI. The CDR3 consists of 16 residues. In DNA, the CDR3 is TGTGCCAGCAGTGAATCTTCATCCCAATATAATTCACCCCTCCACTTT. Protein product: CASSESSSQYNSPLHF.

The rearrangement joins TRBV7-3 to TRBJ2-1; no definite D call. Germline loops: CDR1 SGHTA, CDR2 FQGTGA. The CDR3 covers 19 residues. The ends were cut back, 0 bases at V and 2 bases at J, with 20 bases in the middle. The CDR3 sequence is CASSLTSGPLRTTYNEQFF. As DNA, the CDR3 is TGTGCCAGCAGCTTAACGTCCGGGCCTCTTCGTACCACCTACAATGAGCAGTTCTTC.

This sequence joins TRBV10-1 and TRBJ2-7; 7 bases match TRBD1. The J segment lost 3 bases and the V segment lost 6 bases, leaving 2 bases of the junction unmatched. Germline loops: CDR1 WNHNN, CDR2 SYGVQD (reference sequence). There are 12 residues in the CDR3. In nucleotides, the CDR3 is TGCGCCAGCAGCGGGACAGACTACGAGCAGTACTTC. Encoded protein: CASSGTDYEQYF.